This is a list of T cell receptor beta chains from one sample in a study of Graves' ophthalmopathy and Graves' hyperthyroidism. Each CDR3 protein gets one entry after TCRdb re-called the multiplex PCR reads with MiXCR. The table includes about 550,000 distinct CDR3 sequences, 35% to 45% detected once. The sequenced material came from peripheral blood or thyroid tissue (not recorded which). These receptors were taken from an adult man with Graves' hyperthyroidism. The CDR3 runs from the conserved cysteine through the conserved F or W. D genes are given only for firm matches. Only some rows state a clone size, as once, few, many or a class for expanded clones.

abundance,d_gene,j_gene,v_gene,CDR3nt,CDR3aa
-,-,TRBJ1-1,TRBV2,TGTGCCAGTAACGCAGGGAGCACTGAAGCTTTCTTT,CASNAGSTEAFF
many,-,TRBJ2-7,TRBV20-1,TGCAGTGCTAGTTTGGGCACCCTCTACGAGCAGTACTTC,CSASLGTLYEQYF
many,TRBD1,TRBJ1-3,TRBV7-6,TGTGCCAGCAGCCCGACAGGGGGCCCTGGAAACACCATATATTTT,CASSPTGGPGNTIYF
-,-,TRBJ2-6,TRBV7-9,TGTGCCAGCAGCTTGCTGCCCTCTGGGGCCAACGTCCTGACTTTC,CASSLLPSGANVLTF
-,-,TRBJ2-2,TRBV14,TGTGCCAGCAGCGAGCAGGGTTATGCGGGGGAGCTGTTTTTT,CASSEQGYAGELFF
few,-,TRBJ2-7,TRBV2,TGTGCCAGCAGTGAAGCATCCTTTCAAGGGACACCCTACGAGCAGTACTTC,CASSEASFQGTPYEQYF
many,TRBD1,TRBJ1-5,TRBV19,TGTGCCAGTAGTTTGGGGACAGGGGGTTCAAGGAGCAATCAGCCCCAGCATTTT,CASSLGTGGSRSNQPQHF
-,TRBD1,TRBJ2-1,TRBV7-3,TGTGCCAGCAGCTTAACGTCCGCCGGGACAGACAATGAGCAGTTCTTC,CASSLTSAGTDNEQFF
few,TRBD1,TRBJ1-2,TRBV30,TGTGCCTCCCTCTCCCGGGACAGCCATGGCTACACCTTC,CASLSRDSHGYTF
-,-,TRBJ2-7,TRBV7-6,TGTGCCAGCAGCTTAGGCACAGGACAAACCTACGAGCAGTACTTC,CASSLGTGQTYEQYF
-,-,TRBJ2-2,TRBV15,TGTGCCACCAGCAGAGAGGCAGTCAACACCGGGGAGCTGTTTTTT,CATSREAVNTGELFF
-,-,TRBJ1-5,TRBV9,TGTGCCAGCAGCGTCGGGATCAATCAGCCCCAGCATTTT,CASSVGINQPQHF
many,-,TRBJ1-5,TRBV11-2,TGTGCCAGCAGCCTAGACGGGGTCCCCAATCAGCCCCAGCATTTT,CASSLDGVPNQPQHF
-,-,TRBJ1-2,TRBV29-1,TGCAGCGTTGTCGGCGGGAGGCCCTATGGCTACACCTTC,CSVVGGRPYGYTF
-,TRBD2,TRBJ2-7,TRBV6-1,TGTGCCAGCAGACCAGCGGGAGTAATAGACGAGCAGTACTTC,CASRPAGVIDEQYF
-,-,TRBJ2-2,TRBV5-1,TGTGCCAGCAGCTTGGTGGGGGTACTGACCGGGGAGCTGTTTTTT,CASSLVGVLTGELFF
-,TRBD1,TRBJ1-1,TRBV5-1,TGCGCCAGCAGCCGACAGACAGGGGACGAAGCTTTCTTT,CASSRQTGDEAFF
many,TRBD2,TRBJ2-6,TRBV7-3,TGTGCCAGCAGCCCCTTAGCGGGAGGGCCGGCCGGGGCCAACGTCCTGACTTTC,CASSPLAGGPAGANVLTF
many,TRBD1,TRBJ2-5,TRBV20-1,TGCAGTGCTAGGGGATCTAGATGGAAGGACAGGGGTTCCAGGGAGACCCAGTACTTC,CSARGSRWKDRGSRETQYF
many,TRBD1,TRBJ1-1,TRBV5-8,TGTGCCAGCAGCACAGGGGTCCCATCGAACACTGAAGCTTTCTTT,CASSTGVPSNTEAFF
-,TRBD2,TRBJ2-3,TRBV2,TGTGCCAGCAGTGGGACGGCGGGGGGCACAGATACGCAGTATTTT,CASSGTAGGTDTQYF
many,TRBD1,TRBJ1-1,TRBV7-9,TGTGCCAGCAGCTTAGGGCAGGGGGCTGACACTGAAGCTTTCTTT,CASSLGQGADTEAFF
-,-,TRBJ1-2,TRBV9,TGTGCCAGCAGCGTACCTGGGGGCTACACCTTC,CASSVPGGYTF
many,TRBD1,TRBJ1-1,TRBV6-5,TGTGCCAGCAGTGCGAGGACAGGGGGCACTGAAGCTTTCTTT,CASSARTGGTEAFF
many,-,TRBJ1-1,TRBV24-1,TGTGCCACCAGTGATCCGAACACTGAAGCTTTCTTT,CATSDPNTEAFF
many,-,TRBJ2-5,TRBV12-3/TRBV12-4,TGTGCCAGCAGTTGGGTGGGGCAAGAGACCCAGTACTTC,CASSWVGQETQYF
-,TRBD2,TRBJ2-5,TRBV15,TGTGCCACCAGCGGCGGGGGGGCCCAAGAGACCCAGTACTTC,CATSGGGAQETQYF
few,TRBD2,TRBJ2-5,TRBV4-1,TGTGCCAGCAGCCGCGAGGGGCGGGGGGGTCCAGAGACCCAGTACTTC,CASSREGRGGPETQYF
-,TRBD1,TRBJ2-5,TRBV12-3/TRBV12-4,TGTGCCAGCAGCCAGGGACAGGGGGCATCCCTATTC,CASSQGQGASLF
-,TRBD1,TRBJ1-2,TRBV11-2,TGTGCCAGCAGCCCCGACAGGGTGACGTATGGCTACACCTTC,CASSPDRVTYGYTF
many,-,TRBJ1-5,TRBV10-3,TGTGCCATCAGTGGAACCCAGGGTAGCAATCAGCCCCAGCATTTT,CAISGTQGSNQPQHF
-,TRBD1,TRBJ1-4,TRBV5-1,TGCGCCAGCAGCCTGGAGACAGGGCGAGAAAAACTGTTTTTT,CASSLETGREKLFF
many,-,TRBJ1-2,TRBV6-5,TGTGCCAGCAGCGACACAATCTATGGCTACACCTTC,CASSDTIYGYTF
many,-,TRBJ1-1,TRBV29-1,TGCAGCGTTGAAGATGACGGGTGGAACACTGAAGCTTTCTTT,CSVEDDGWNTEAFF
few,TRBD2,TRBJ2-2,TRBV6-6,TGTGCCAGCAGTGAAAAGGTAGCGGGGGAGACGAACACCGGGGAGCTGTTTTTT,CASSEKVAGETNTGELFF
few,TRBD1,TRBJ2-5,TRBV27,TGTGCCAGCAGTTTGTTAGGGGGCAGCGAGACCCAGTACTTC,CASSLLGGSETQYF
few,TRBD1,TRBJ1-5,TRBV4-1,TGCGCCAGCAGCCCCGGGGGACAGGGGGTACTTCAGCCCCAGCATTTT,CASSPGGQGVLQPQHF
few,TRBD2,TRBJ2-5,TRBV6-2/TRBV6-3,TGTGCCAGCAGTTACTCGACTAGCGGGAGCCAAGAGACCCAGTACTTC,CASSYSTSGSQETQYF
few,-,TRBJ1-4,TRBV6-6,TGTGCCAGCAGTGAAATAGGACGGCCTAAGGAGAATGAAAAACTGTTTTTT,CASSEIGRPKENEKLFF
few,TRBD2,TRBJ2-3,TRBV7-2,TGTGCCAGCAGCGTGACTAGCCTAGACACAGATACGCAGTATTTT,CASSVTSLDTDTQYF
many,-,TRBJ1-5,TRBV19,TGTGCCAGTAAGGGGGAAGGAGGGGGTCAGCCCCAGCATTTT,CASKGEGGGQPQHF
many,TRBD1,TRBJ1-4,TRBV2,TGTGCCAGCACCCCCGGGACAGAGAGTGAAAAACTGTTTTTT,CASTPGTESEKLFF
-,-,TRBJ1-1,TRBV20-1,TGCAGTGCTAGACCCCGCGGGGTGGCAGCTTTCTTT,CSARPRGVAAFF
many,TRBD2,TRBJ2-7,TRBV6-5,TGTGCCAGCAGACGACTAGCGGGAGGCGAGCAGTACTTC,CASRRLAGGEQYF
-,-,TRBJ2-7,TRBV28,TGTGCCAGCAGTTTAGGCCAGGAGCTCTACGAGCAGTACTTC,CASSLGQELYEQYF
-,TRBD2,TRBJ2-1,TRBV10-3,TGTGCCATCGAGACCAGCGGGGGATTCTACAATGAGCAGTTCTTC,CAIETSGGFYNEQFF
many,-,TRBJ2-5,TRBV7-7,TGTGCTAGCAGCCTGGACCCGGGAGATGAGACCCAGTACTTC,CASSLDPGDETQYF
-,-,TRBJ1-1,TRBV30,TGTGCCTGGAGTGTACCCCACCCCATGAACACTGAAGCTTTCTTT,CAWSVPHPMNTEAFF
-,TRBD2,TRBJ2-1,TRBV10-3,TGTGCCATCATGCGGGGGGGTGCCAATGAGCAGTTCTTC,CAIMRGGANEQFF
-,-,TRBJ2-7,TRBV6-5,TGTGCCAGCAGTACACTAGGGGAGCAGTACTTC,CASSTLGEQYF
few,TRBD2,TRBJ2-2,TRBV12-3/TRBV12-4,TGTGCCAGCCGGGGACTAGGGCCCGGGGAGCTGTTTTTT,CASRGLGPGELFF
many,-,TRBJ2-7,TRBV28,TGTGCCAGCAGTGACCTCTCGACCTCGCCCTACGAGCAGTACTTC,CASSDLSTSPYEQYF
many,TRBD1,TRBJ2-7,TRBV19,TGTGCCAGTAGTATCGGGACAGGGGAGAGCGTTTACGAGCAGTACTTC,CASSIGTGESVYEQYF